A selection of T cell receptor beta chains follows, all from one sample in a study of a mutant IDH1 vaccine in newly diagnosed glioma. No antigen has been assigned to these receptors. Produced via immunoSEQ multiplex PCR; TCRdb's table is partial and in-frame only. The sample lists tens of thousands of clones, around 82% occurring once. The sample here was PBMCs, taken from a glioma patient whose treatment included an IDH1 peptide vaccine. All receptors derive from a woman aged 18-29 years with glioma. Some clones in this sample may be carry-over from other donors' samples. CDR3s include the opening cysteine and the closing phenylalanine or tryptophan. Each record gives: clone size, D gene, V gene, J gene, CDR3 DNA, CDR3 protein. A D gene is named only where the DNA matches it firmly. The size entry is marked missing in some rows and otherwise reads once, few, many or a size class.

clone_size: NA; d_call: TRBD2; v_call: TRBV7-7; j_call: TRBJ2-3; cdr3_nt: TGTGCCAGCAGCTTAGGAGCGGGGGCCACAGATACGCAGTATTTT; cdr3_aa: CASSLGAGATDTQYF
clone_size: NA; d_call: NA; v_call: TRBV19; j_call: TRBJ1-2; cdr3_nt: TGTGCCAGTAGTATCCCGCGGCGGGGGCGCGTTTATGGCTACACCTTC; cdr3_aa: CASSIPRRGRVYGYTF
clone_size: NA; d_call: NA; v_call: TRBV5-1; j_call: TRBJ1-5; cdr3_nt: TGCGCCAGCAGTTCCGACTTCGGACATTTTAGCAATCAGCCCCAGCATTTT; cdr3_aa: CASSSDFGHFSNQPQHF
clone_size: NA; d_call: NA; v_call: TRBV5-1; j_call: TRBJ2-7; cdr3_nt: TGCGCCAGCAGCCCCCAGGGGCCAAGCTACGAGCAGTACTTC; cdr3_aa: CASSPQGPSYEQYF
clone_size: once; d_call: TRBD2; v_call: TRBV18; j_call: TRBJ2-7; cdr3_nt: TGTACCAGCTCACCCATTAGCGGGAATCGCGACGAGCAGTACTTC; cdr3_aa: CTSSPISGNRDEQYF
clone_size: NA; d_call: TRBD1; v_call: TRBV5-1; j_call: TRBJ2-2; cdr3_nt: TGCGCCAGCAGCAAACAGGGGGGGAACACCGGGGAGCTGTTTTTT; cdr3_aa: CASSKQGGNTGELFF
clone_size: NA; d_call: TRBD1; v_call: TRBV6-5; j_call: TRBJ1-3; cdr3_nt: TGTGCCAGCAGTTACCTCGGGACAGGCAAAGGGAACACCATATATTTT; cdr3_aa: CASSYLGTGKGNTIYF
clone_size: few; d_call: NA; v_call: TRBV7-2; j_call: TRBJ1-5; cdr3_nt: TGTGCCAGCAGCTCGCGGTACGGCTATCAGCCCCAGCATTTT; cdr3_aa: CASSSRYGYQPQHF
clone_size: NA; d_call: TRBD1; v_call: TRBV4-2; j_call: TRBJ1-2; cdr3_nt: TGTGCCAGCAGCCAGGGGGACAGGGGAGGAGTGAGGGGCTACACCTTC; cdr3_aa: CASSQGDRGGVRGYTF
clone_size: once; d_call: NA; v_call: TRBV5-1; j_call: TRBJ2-7; cdr3_nt: TGCGCCAGCAGCTTGGACAGGGTCTCCTACGAGCAGTACTTC; cdr3_aa: CASSLDRVSYEQYF
clone_size: NA; d_call: NA; v_call: TRBV4-2; j_call: TRBJ2-7; cdr3_nt: TGTGCCAGCAGCCAAGATCTGGTCCAGGTGTACGAGCAGTACTTC; cdr3_aa: CASSQDLVQVYEQYF
clone_size: NA; d_call: NA; v_call: TRBV4-3; j_call: TRBJ1-1; cdr3_nt: TGCGCCAGCAGCCAAGATTCGGGATTGAACACTGAAGCTTTCTTT; cdr3_aa: CASSQDSGLNTEAFF
clone_size: NA; d_call: NA; v_call: TRBV7-9; j_call: TRBJ1-1; cdr3_nt: TGTGCCAGCAGCGCGAGGAACTGGGACACTGAAGCTTTCTTT; cdr3_aa: CASSARNWDTEAFF
clone_size: NA; d_call: TRBD2; v_call: TRBV6-5; j_call: TRBJ2-2; cdr3_nt: TGTGCCAGCAGTTACCGGGGGGGTAAGGTTACCGGGGAGCTGTTTTTT; cdr3_aa: CASSYRGGKVTGELFF
clone_size: NA; d_call: NA; v_call: TRBV27; j_call: TRBJ1-5; cdr3_nt: TGTGCCAGCAGTTATAGCAATCAGCCCCAGCATTTT; cdr3_aa: CASSYSNQPQHF
clone_size: NA; d_call: NA; v_call: TRBV5-6; j_call: TRBJ2-7; cdr3_nt: TGTGCCAGCAGCCGGGAGGGGTCCAGGGGGCGGAATGAGCAGTACTTC; cdr3_aa: CASSREGSRGRNEQYF
clone_size: NA; d_call: NA; v_call: TRBV5-1; j_call: TRBJ1-2; cdr3_nt: TGCGCCAGCAGCTTGCCCGCCCGACAGCGGAACTATGGCTACACCTTC; cdr3_aa: CASSLPARQRNYGYTF
clone_size: few; d_call: TRBD2; v_call: TRBV5-4; j_call: TRBJ2-3; cdr3_nt: TGTGCCAGCGGAGCGGGGGACAACACAGATACGCAGTATTTT; cdr3_aa: CASGAGDNTDTQYF
clone_size: NA; d_call: NA; v_call: TRBV12-2; j_call: TRBJ1-5; cdr3_nt: TGTGCAAGTCGCTTAGAGAGGGCAGGGGGCCGTAGCAATCAGCCCCAGCATTTT; cdr3_aa: CASRLERAGGRSNQPQHF
clone_size: NA; d_call: TRBD2; v_call: TRBV6-5; j_call: TRBJ2-7; cdr3_nt: TGTGCCAGCAGTTCCCTAGCGGGGGGGCCCGAGCAGTACTTC; cdr3_aa: CASSSLAGGPEQYF
clone_size: NA; d_call: NA; v_call: TRBV7-9; j_call: TRBJ1-1; cdr3_nt: TGTGCCAGCAGCTTGGAACCCAGGTTACTAAACACTGAAGCTTTCTTT; cdr3_aa: CASSLEPRLLNTEAFF
clone_size: few; d_call: NA; v_call: TRBV14; j_call: TRBJ1-3; cdr3_nt: TGTGCCAGCAGCCGCCTGGGGGCGAACACCATATATTTT; cdr3_aa: CASSRLGANTIYF
clone_size: NA; d_call: NA; v_call: TRBV30; j_call: TRBJ2-2; cdr3_nt: TGTGCCTGGAGCAGGGGTGGGAACACCGGGGAGCTGTTTTTT; cdr3_aa: CAWSRGGNTGELFF
clone_size: NA; d_call: TRBD2; v_call: TRBV7-2; j_call: TRBJ2-7; cdr3_nt: TGTGCCAGCAGCTTAGGGGGTCTAGCGGGGGGCTACGAGCAGTACTTC; cdr3_aa: CASSLGGLAGGYEQYF
clone_size: NA; d_call: NA; v_call: TRBV12-5; j_call: TRBJ2-3; cdr3_nt: TGTGCTAGTGGTCCGCAGGGGTGGGAAGATACGCAGTATTTT; cdr3_aa: CASGPQGWEDTQYF
clone_size: NA; d_call: TRBD1; v_call: TRBV5-1; j_call: TRBJ1-1; cdr3_nt: TGCGCCAGCAGCGGGGGGGGCAGGGGGTACACTGAAGCTTTCTTT; cdr3_aa: CASSGGGRGYTEAFF
clone_size: NA; d_call: NA; v_call: TRBV7-9; j_call: TRBJ1-5; cdr3_nt: TGTGCCAGCAGCTTAGGGGGAGGGCGCAATCAGCCCCAGCATTTT; cdr3_aa: CASSLGGGRNQPQHF
clone_size: NA; d_call: NA; v_call: TRBV1; j_call: TRBJ2-1; cdr3_nt: TGCACCAGCAGCCAAGTCAGCGGGGGGCCCCACAATGAGCAGTTCTTC; cdr3_aa: CTSSQVSGGPHNEQFF
clone_size: NA; d_call: TRBD1; v_call: TRBV13; j_call: TRBJ1-1; cdr3_nt: TGTGCCAGCAGCTTAGTCCCAGGGGGCAACACTGAAGCTTTCTTT; cdr3_aa: CASSLVPGGNTEAFF
clone_size: once; d_call: TRBD1; v_call: TRBV5-1; j_call: TRBJ1-1; cdr3_nt: TGCGCCAGCAACAGGGGAGAGAACACTGAAGCTTTCTTT; cdr3_aa: CASNRGENTEAFF
clone_size: NA; d_call: NA; v_call: TRBV27; j_call: TRBJ1-1; cdr3_nt: TGTGCCAGCAGTTTATCCTCGGGGGGTCAGGGGGCTTTCTTT; cdr3_aa: CASSLSSGGQGAFF
clone_size: NA; d_call: NA; v_call: TRBV27; j_call: TRBJ2-3; cdr3_nt: TGTGCCAGCATAATATCCTTCTCTGTACTATCGTCTTCTACGCAGTATTTT; cdr3_aa: CASIISFSVLSSSTQYF
clone_size: NA; d_call: NA; v_call: TRBV19; j_call: TRBJ2-7; cdr3_nt: TGTGCCAGTAGTATCCTCCCTAGCACGACCTACGAGCAGTACTTC; cdr3_aa: CASSILPSTTYEQYF
clone_size: NA; d_call: NA; v_call: TRBV27; j_call: TRBJ1-5; cdr3_nt: TGTGCCAGCAGTATAGGCAGGGGCACTCAGCCCCAGCATTTT; cdr3_aa: CASSIGRGTQPQHF
clone_size: NA; d_call: TRBD1; v_call: TRBV5-6; j_call: TRBJ2-7; cdr3_nt: TGTGCCAGCAGCTTGGCGGGACAGGGTTACGAGCAGTACTTC; cdr3_aa: CASSLAGQGYEQYF
clone_size: NA; d_call: NA; v_call: TRBV7-2; j_call: TRBJ2-7; cdr3_nt: TGTGCCAGCAGCTCTGACGCGGGGATGGTCTACGAGCAGTACTTC; cdr3_aa: CASSSDAGMVYEQYF
clone_size: NA; d_call: TRBD1; v_call: TRBV7-9; j_call: TRBJ2-7; cdr3_nt: TGTGCCAGCAGCCGGGGACAGAACCACTCCTACGAGCAGTACTTC; cdr3_aa: CASSRGQNHSYEQYF
clone_size: NA; d_call: NA; v_call: TRBV23-1; j_call: TRBJ1-5; cdr3_nt: TGCGCCAGCAGTTGGGGTGGGAGCAATCAGCCCCAGCATTTT; cdr3_aa: CASSWGGSNQPQHF
clone_size: NA; d_call: NA; v_call: TRBV19; j_call: TRBJ1-1; cdr3_nt: TGTGCCAGTAGCCGAACAGGGAATGAAGCTTTCTTT; cdr3_aa: CASSRTGNEAFF
clone_size: NA; d_call: TRBD1; v_call: TRBV5-6; j_call: TRBJ2-4; cdr3_nt: TGTGCCAGCAGTCCGACCGGGACAGGGGGCTTTGGCGATGACATTCAGTACTTC; cdr3_aa: CASSPTGTGGFGDDIQYF
clone_size: NA; d_call: NA; v_call: TRBV9; j_call: TRBJ1-1; cdr3_nt: TGTGCCAGCAGCGTTAAAGGAAGATCCACTGAAGCTTTCTTT; cdr3_aa: CASSVKGRSTEAFF
clone_size: NA; d_call: TRBD1; v_call: TRBV2; j_call: TRBJ2-3; cdr3_nt: TGTGCCAGCAAGGGAGGACAGGGACACAGATACGCAGTATTT; cdr3_aa: CASKGGQGHRYAVF